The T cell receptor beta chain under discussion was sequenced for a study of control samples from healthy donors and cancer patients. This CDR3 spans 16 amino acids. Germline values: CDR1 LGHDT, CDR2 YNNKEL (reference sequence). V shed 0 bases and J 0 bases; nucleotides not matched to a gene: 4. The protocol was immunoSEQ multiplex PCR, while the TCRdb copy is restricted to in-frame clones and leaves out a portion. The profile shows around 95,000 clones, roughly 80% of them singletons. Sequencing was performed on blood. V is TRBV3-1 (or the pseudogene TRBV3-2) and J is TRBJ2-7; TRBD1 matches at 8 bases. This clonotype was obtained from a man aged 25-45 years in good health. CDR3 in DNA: TGTGCCAGCAGCCAAGATCACGGGACAGGCTCCTACGAGCAGTACTTC. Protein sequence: CASSQDHGTGSYEQYF.